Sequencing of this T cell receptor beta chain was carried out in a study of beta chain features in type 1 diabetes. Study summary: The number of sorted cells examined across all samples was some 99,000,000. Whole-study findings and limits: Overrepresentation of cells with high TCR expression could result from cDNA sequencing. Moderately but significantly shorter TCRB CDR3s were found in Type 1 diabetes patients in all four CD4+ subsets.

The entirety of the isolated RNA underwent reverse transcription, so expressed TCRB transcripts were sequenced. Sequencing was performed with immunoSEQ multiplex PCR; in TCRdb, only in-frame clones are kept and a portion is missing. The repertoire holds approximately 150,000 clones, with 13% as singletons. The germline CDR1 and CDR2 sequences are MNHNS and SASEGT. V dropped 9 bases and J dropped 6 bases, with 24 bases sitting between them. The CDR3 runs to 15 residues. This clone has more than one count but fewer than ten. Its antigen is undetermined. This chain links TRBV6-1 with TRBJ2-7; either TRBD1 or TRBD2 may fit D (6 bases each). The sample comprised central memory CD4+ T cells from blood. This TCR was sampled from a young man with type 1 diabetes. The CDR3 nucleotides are TGTGCCAGTCCCTCTGATGGGGGGCTCTTAAGCGAGCAGTACTTC. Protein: CASPSDGGLLSEQYF.